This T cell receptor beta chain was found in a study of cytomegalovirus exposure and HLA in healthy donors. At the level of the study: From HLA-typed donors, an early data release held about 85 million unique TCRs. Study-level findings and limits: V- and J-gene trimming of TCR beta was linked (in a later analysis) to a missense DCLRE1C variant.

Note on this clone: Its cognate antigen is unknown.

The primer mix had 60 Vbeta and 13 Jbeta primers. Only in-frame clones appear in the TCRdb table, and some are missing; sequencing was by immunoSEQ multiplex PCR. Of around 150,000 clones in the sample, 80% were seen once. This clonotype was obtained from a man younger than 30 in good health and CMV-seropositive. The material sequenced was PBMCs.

This CDR3 reads CASSLGGAEAFF. CDR3 DNA sequence: TGTGCCAGCAGTTTGGGAGGAGCTGAAGCTTTCTTT. V is TRBV27 and J is TRBJ1-1; D is unresolved. CDR3 length equals 12 residues. The ends were cut back, 3 bases at V and 6 bases at J, with 8 bases in the middle. Germline V lookup: CDR1 MNHEY, CDR2 SMNVEV (reference sequence).